This TCR beta chain emerged from a study of cytomegalovirus exposure and HLA in healthy donors. About the research overall: Roughly 89 million unique TCR sequences came from HLA-typed donors in an early release.

The germline V gene has CDR1 MDHEN and CDR2 SYDVKM. This CDR3 has 15 amino acids. A multiplex PCR was run with 60 Vbeta primers and 13 Jbeta primers. Sequencing used immunoSEQ multiplex PCR; TCRdb keeps in-frame clones, though not all of them. The sample contains about 160,000 clones, 79% of which appear only once. The chain uses TRBV28 and TRBJ2-5; the D gene is possibly TRBD2 (6 bases). The DNA matches TRBJ2-7 better at its end, which makes the J call doubtful. This receptor was identified in a man between 40 and 49 years old in good health and CMV-seronegative. Material for sequencing was PBMCs. This chain's CDR3 is CASSLRTGDSYEQYF. DNA of the CDR3: TGTGCCAGCAGTCTGAGGACGGGAGACTCCTACGAGCAGTACTTC.